The sequence of this T cell receptor beta chain was determined in a study of blood T cells in healthy people across ages. Total RNA was isolated from each sample in quantities of at least 5.5 micrograms. A second PCR of 7 to 11 cycles used a sample-barcoded 5' primer and a J-beta primer mix. Via MiXCR, TCRdb re-called the 5' RACE reads, giving one row per CDR3 protein. The sample yields 650,000 to 800,000 distinct CDR3 sequences, about 51% seen once. The CDR3 is 11 amino acids. Germline CDR1 reads SQVTM; CDR2 reads ANQGSEA. Trimming stripped 4 bases from V and 11 bases from J, with 14 bases between. Input material: blood. The chain carries TRBV29-1 and TRBJ1-1, with D maybe TRBD1 (5 bases). The clonotype originates from a woman older than 75 in good health. The CDR3 reads CSVGSRDEAFF. In DNA form, the CDR3 reads TGCAGCGTTGGATCCAGGGACGAGGCTTTCTTT.